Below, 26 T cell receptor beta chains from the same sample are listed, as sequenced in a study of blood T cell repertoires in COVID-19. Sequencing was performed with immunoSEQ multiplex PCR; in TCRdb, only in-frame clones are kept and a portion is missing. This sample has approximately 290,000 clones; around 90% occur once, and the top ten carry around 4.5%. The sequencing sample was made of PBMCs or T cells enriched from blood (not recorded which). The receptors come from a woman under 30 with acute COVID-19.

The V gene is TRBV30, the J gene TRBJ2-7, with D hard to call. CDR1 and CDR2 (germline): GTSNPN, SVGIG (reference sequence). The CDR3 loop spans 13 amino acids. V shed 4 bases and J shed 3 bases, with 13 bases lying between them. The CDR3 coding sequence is TGTGCCTGGAAGCCCGGAGAGTACTACGAGCAGTACTTC. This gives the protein CAWKPGEYYEQYF.

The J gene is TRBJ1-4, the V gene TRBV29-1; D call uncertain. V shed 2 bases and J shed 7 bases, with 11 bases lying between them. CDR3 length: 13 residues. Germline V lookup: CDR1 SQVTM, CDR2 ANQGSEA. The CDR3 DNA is TGCAGCGTTGAACGAGGGATAGGTGAAAAACTGTTTTTT. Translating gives CSVERGIGEKLFF.

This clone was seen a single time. This chain's CDR3 is CASSQEAGTYNEQFF. The CDR3 DNA sequence: TGTGCCAGCAGCCAAGAAGCGGGTACCTACAATGAGCAGTTCTTC. The chain couples TRBV3-1 (or the pseudogene TRBV3-2) to TRBJ2-1, with D tentatively TRBD2 (6 bases). The germline V and J ends were trimmed by 0 bases and 2 bases, with 8 bases remaining between them. The germline CDR1 and CDR2 sequences are LGHDT and YNNKEL (reference sequence). The CDR3 runs 15 residues.

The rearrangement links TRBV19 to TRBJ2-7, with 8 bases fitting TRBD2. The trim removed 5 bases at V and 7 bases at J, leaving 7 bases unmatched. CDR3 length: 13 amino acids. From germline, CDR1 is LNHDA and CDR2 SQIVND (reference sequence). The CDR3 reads CASSGTRSPEQYF. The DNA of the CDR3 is TGTGCCAGTAGTGGGACTAGATCGCCGGAGCAGTACTTC. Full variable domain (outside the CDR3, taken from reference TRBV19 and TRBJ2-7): DGGITQSPKYLFRKEGQNVTLSCEQNLNHDAMYWYRQDPGQGLRLIYYSQIVNDFQKGDIAEGYSVSREKKESFPLTVTSAQKNPTAFYLCASSGTRSPEQYFGPGTRLTVT.

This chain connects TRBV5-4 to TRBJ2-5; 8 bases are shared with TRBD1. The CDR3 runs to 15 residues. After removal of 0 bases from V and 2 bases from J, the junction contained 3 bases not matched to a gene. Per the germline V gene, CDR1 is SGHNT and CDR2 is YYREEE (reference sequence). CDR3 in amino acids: CASSLVDRDQETQYF. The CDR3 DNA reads TGTGCCAGCAGCTTGGTGGACAGGGATCAAGAGACCCAGTACTTC.

CDR3 in DNA: TGTGCCAGCAGCTTAGGTTCGACTAGCGGGAGAAGAGAGCAGTTCTTC. Translating it yields CASSLGSTSGRREQFF. This rearrangement joins TRBV7-3 to TRBJ2-1, with 12 bases identical to TRBD2. Trimming took 2 bases from V and 10 from J; bases not matched to a gene: 9. Germline-derived CDR1 and CDR2 are SGHTA and FQGTGA. This CDR3 contains 16 residues.

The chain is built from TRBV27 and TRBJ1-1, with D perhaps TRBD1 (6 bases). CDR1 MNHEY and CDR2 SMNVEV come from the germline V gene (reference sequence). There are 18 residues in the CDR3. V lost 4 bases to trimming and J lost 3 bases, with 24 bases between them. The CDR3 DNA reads TGTGCCAGCAGTTACAAGCGGGCCCCCCAGGGGAGGGACACTGAAGCTTTCTTT. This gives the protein CASSYKRAPQGRDTEAFF.

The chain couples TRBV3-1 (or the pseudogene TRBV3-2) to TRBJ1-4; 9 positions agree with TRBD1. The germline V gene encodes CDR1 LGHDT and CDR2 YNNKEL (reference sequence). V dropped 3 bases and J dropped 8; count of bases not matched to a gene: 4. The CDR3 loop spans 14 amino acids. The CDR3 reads CASSQGQGGEKLFF. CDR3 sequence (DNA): TGTGCCAGCAGCCAGGGACAGGGAGGAGAAAAACTGTTTTTT.

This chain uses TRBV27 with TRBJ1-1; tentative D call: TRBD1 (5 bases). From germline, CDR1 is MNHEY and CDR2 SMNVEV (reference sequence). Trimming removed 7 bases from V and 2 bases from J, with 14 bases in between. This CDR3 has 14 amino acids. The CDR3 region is CASNSGGSNTEAFF. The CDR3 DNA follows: TGTGCCAGCAACTCCGGGGGTTCAAACACTGAAGCTTTCTTT.

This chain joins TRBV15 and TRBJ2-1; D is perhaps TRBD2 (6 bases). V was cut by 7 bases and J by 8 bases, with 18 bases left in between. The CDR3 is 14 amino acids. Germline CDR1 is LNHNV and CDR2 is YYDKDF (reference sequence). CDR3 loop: CATTRTPTGDEQFF. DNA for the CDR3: TGTGCCACCACAAGGACTCCCACGGGGGATGAGCAGTTCTTC.

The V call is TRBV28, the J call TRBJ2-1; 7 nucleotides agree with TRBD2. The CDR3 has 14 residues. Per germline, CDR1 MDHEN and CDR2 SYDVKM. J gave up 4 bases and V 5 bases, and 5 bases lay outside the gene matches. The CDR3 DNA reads TGTGCCAGCAGTCCCGGGACTAATTACAATGAGCAGTTCTTC. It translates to CASSPGTNYNEQFF.

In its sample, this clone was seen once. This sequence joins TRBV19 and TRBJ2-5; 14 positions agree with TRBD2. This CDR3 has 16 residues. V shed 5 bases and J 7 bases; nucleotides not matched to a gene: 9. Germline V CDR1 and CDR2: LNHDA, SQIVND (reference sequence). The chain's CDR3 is CASSDPGTSGRGTQYF. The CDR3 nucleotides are TGTGCCAGTAGTGATCCCGGGACTAGCGGGAGAGGGACCCAGTACTTC.

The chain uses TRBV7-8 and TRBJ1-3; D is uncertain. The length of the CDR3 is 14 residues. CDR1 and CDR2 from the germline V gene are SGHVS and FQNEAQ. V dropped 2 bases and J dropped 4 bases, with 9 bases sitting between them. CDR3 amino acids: CASSLISEGNTIYF. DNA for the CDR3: TGTGCCAGCAGCTTAATTAGCGAAGGAAACACCATATATTTT.

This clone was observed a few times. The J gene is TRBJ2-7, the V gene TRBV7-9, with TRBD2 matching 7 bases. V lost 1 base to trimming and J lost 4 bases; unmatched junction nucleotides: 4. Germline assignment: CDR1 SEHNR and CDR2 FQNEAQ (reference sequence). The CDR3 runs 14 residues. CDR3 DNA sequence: TGTGCCAGCAGCTTAGTGGAGCGGGATTACGAGCAGTACTTC. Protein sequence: CASSLVERDYEQYF.

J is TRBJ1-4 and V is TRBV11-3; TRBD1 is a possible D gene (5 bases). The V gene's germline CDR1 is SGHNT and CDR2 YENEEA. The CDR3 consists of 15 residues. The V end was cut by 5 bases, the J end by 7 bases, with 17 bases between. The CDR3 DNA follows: TGTGCCAGCAGCCCGCAATCGGGGGGAGGTGAAAAACTGTTTTTT. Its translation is CASSPQSGGGEKLFF.

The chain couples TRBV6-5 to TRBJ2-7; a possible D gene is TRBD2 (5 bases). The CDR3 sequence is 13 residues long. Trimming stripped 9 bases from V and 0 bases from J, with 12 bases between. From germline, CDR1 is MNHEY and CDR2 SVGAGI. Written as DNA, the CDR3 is TGTGCCAGACCGAAGCGGTACTCCTACGAGCAGTACTTC. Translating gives CARPKRYSYEQYF.

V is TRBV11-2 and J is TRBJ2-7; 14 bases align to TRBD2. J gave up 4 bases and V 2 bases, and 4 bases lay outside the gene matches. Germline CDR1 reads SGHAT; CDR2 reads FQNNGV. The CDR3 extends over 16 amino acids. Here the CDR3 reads CASSLWGTSGSYEQYF. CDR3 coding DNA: TGTGCCAGCAGCTTATGGGGGACTAGCGGGAGTTACGAGCAGTACTTC.

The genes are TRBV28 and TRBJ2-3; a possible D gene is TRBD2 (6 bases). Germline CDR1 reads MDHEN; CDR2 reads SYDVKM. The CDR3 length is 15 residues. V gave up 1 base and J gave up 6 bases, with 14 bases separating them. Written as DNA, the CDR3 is TGTGCCAGCAGTTTATTCTCGGGAGTTGGTGATACGCAGTATTTT. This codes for CASSLFSGVGDTQYF.

CDR3 residues: CASSWGGRDTQYF. CDR3 DNA: TGTGCCAGCAGTTGGGGAGGGAGGGATACGCAGTATTTT. This chain links TRBV12-3 or TRBV12-4 with TRBJ2-3; 7 positions match TRBD2. Trimming took 4 bases from V and 6 from J; bases not matched to a gene: 4. There are 13 residues in the CDR3.

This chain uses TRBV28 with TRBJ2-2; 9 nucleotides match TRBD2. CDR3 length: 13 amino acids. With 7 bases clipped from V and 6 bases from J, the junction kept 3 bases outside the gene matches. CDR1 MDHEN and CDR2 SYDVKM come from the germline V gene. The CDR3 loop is CASIAGGAGELFF. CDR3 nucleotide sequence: TGTGCCAGCATCGCGGGGGGGGCCGGGGAGCTGTTTTTT.

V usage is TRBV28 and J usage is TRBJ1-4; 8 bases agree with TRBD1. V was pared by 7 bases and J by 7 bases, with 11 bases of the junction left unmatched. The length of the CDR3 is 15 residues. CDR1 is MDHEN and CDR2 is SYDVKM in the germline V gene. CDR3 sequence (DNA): TGTGCCAGCACGAACCAGGGGGCGCTGGGTGAAAAACTGTTTTTT. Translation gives CASTNQGALGEKLFF.

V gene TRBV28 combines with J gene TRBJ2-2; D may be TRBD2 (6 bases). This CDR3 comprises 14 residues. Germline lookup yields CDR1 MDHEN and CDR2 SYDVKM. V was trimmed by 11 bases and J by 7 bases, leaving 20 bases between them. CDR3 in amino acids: CALSGAREVGELFF. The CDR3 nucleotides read TGTGCCCTGAGCGGAGCCAGGGAGGTCGGGGAGCTGTTTTTT.

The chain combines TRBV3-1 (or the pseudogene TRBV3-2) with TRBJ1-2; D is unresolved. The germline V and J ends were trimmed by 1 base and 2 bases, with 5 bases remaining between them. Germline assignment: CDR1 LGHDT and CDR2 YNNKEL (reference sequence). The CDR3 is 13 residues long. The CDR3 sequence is CASSQGPNYGYTF. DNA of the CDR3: TGTGCCAGCAGCCAAGGGCCAAACTATGGCTACACCTTC.

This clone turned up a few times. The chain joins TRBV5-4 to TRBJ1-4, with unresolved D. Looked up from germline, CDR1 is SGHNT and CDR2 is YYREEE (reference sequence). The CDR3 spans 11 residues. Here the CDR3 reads CMFREGEKLFF. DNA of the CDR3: TGTATGTTCCGTGAGGGAGAAAAACTGTTTTTT.

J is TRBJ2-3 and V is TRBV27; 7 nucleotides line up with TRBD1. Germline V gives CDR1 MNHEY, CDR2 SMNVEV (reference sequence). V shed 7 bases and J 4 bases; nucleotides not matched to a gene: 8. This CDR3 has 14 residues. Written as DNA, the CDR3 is TGTGCCAGCACCCTGACAGGGCCCCCAGATACGCAGTATTTT. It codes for CASTLTGPPDTQYF.

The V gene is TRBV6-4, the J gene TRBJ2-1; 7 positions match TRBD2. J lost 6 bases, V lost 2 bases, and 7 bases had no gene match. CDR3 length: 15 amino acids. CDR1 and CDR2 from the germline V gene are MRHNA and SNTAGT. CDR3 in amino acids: CASSDPLREPNEQFF. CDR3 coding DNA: TGTGCCAGCAGTGACCCATTGCGGGAGCCCAATGAGCAGTTCTTC.